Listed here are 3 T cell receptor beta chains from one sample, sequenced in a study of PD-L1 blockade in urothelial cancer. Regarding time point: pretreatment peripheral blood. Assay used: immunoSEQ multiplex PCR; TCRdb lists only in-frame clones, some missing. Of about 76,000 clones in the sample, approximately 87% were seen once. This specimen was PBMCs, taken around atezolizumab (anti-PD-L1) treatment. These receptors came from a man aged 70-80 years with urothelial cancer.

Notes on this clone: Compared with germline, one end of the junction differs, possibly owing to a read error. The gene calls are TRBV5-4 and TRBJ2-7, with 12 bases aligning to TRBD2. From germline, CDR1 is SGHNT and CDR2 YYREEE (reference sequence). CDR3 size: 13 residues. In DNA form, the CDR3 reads TGTGCCAGCAGCTTGGCCCCTAGCGGGAGGGCCCACTTC. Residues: CASSLAPSGRAHF.

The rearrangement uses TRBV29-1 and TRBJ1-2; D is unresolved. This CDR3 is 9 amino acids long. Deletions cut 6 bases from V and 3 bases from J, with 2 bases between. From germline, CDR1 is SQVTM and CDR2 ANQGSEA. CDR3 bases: TGCAGCGTCGACTATGGCTACACCTTC. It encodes CSVDYGYTF. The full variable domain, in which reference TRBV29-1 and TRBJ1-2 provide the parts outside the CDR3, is SAVISQKPSRDICQRGTSLTIQCQVDSQVTMMFWYRQQPGQSLTLIATANQGSEATYESGFVIDKFPISRPNLTFSTLTVSNMSPEDSSIYLCSVDYGYTFGSGTRLTVV.

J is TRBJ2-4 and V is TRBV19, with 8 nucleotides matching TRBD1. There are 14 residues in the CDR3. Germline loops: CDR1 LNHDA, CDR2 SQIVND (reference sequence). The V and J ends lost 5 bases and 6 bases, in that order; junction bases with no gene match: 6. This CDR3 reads CASSAQGAGNIQYF. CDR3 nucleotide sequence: TGTGCCAGTAGTGCTCAGGGGGCAGGAAACATTCAGTACTTC.